This is a list of T cell receptor beta chains from one sample in a study of human T cells and chemical hapten exposure. MiXCR, run by TCRdb on the RACE reads, gives a single entry per CDR3 protein. The data contain fewer than 400,000 distinct CDR3 sequences, under 8% of them singletons. The sequences come from whole blood, collected in connection with sensitization to the hapten diphenylcyclopropenone (DPC). The receptors shown here come from a woman between 18 and 29 years old with alopecia areata. Some clones in this sample may be carry-over from other donors' samples. Each CDR3 is given with its conserved first and last residue. The order of the fields is D gene, V gene, J gene, clone size, CDR3 DNA, CDR3 protein. The D gene is left open where the match is weak. Size is omitted from some rows. Given values are once, few, many or a class for expanded clones.

d_call: NA
v_call: TRBV11-2
j_call: TRBJ1-1
clone_size: many
cdr3_nt: TGTGCCAGCAGCCGTAACCGCAACACTGAAGCTTTCTTT
cdr3_aa: CASSRNRNTEAFF

d_call: NA
v_call: TRBV6-2/TRBV6-3
j_call: TRBJ1-1
clone_size: NA
cdr3_nt: TGTGCCAGCAGGGATCCGTTTGGAACTGAAGCTTTCTTT
cdr3_aa: CASRDPFGTEAFF

d_call: NA
v_call: TRBV7-8
j_call: TRBJ2-5
clone_size: NA
cdr3_nt: TGTGCCAGCAGCTTAATAAGTAGTAGGGCGGAGACCCAGTACTTC
cdr3_aa: CASSLISSRAETQYF

d_call: NA
v_call: TRBV12-3/TRBV12-4
j_call: TRBJ2-3
clone_size: NA
cdr3_nt: TGTGCCAGCAGGAACGAGCGGGGCACAGATACGCAGTATTTT
cdr3_aa: CASRNERGTDTQYF

d_call: TRBD1
v_call: TRBV6-6
j_call: TRBJ2-3
clone_size: few
cdr3_nt: TGTGCCAGCAGCATCACAGGGGGCACAGATACGCAGTATTTT
cdr3_aa: CASSITGGTDTQYF

d_call: TRBD1
v_call: TRBV6-1
j_call: TRBJ1-1
clone_size: NA
cdr3_nt: TGTGCCAGCAGTGTAGACAGGGGGAGCACTGAAGCTTTCTTT
cdr3_aa: CASSVDRGSTEAFF

d_call: TRBD2
v_call: TRBV12-5
j_call: TRBJ2-1
clone_size: NA
cdr3_nt: TGTGCTAGTGGTCCGACTAGCTCGTATGAGCAGTTCTTC
cdr3_aa: CASGPTSSYEQFF

d_call: TRBD1
v_call: TRBV3-1
j_call: TRBJ1-1
clone_size: few
cdr3_nt: TGTGCCAGCAGCCTCGACGGGACAGGGGACACTGAAGCTTTCTTT
cdr3_aa: CASSLDGTGDTEAFF

d_call: TRBD1
v_call: TRBV27
j_call: TRBJ2-7
clone_size: NA
cdr3_nt: TGTGCCAGCGGGGACAGGGCGGGCGAGCAGTACTTC
cdr3_aa: CASGDRAGEQYF

d_call: NA
v_call: TRBV24-1
j_call: TRBJ1-1
clone_size: few
cdr3_nt: TGTGCCACCAGTGAAGGGGCAGAAGCTTTCTTT
cdr3_aa: CATSEGAEAFF

d_call: NA
v_call: TRBV7-3
j_call: TRBJ2-3
clone_size: many
cdr3_nt: TGTGCCAGCAGTTCAAACCCCACAGATACGCAGTATTTT
cdr3_aa: CASSSNPTDTQYF

d_call: NA
v_call: TRBV24-1
j_call: TRBJ2-7
clone_size: few
cdr3_nt: TGTGCCACCAGTGATCGTCCAACGTCCAATCGGGTCTACGAGCAGTACTTC
cdr3_aa: CATSDRPTSNRVYEQYF

d_call: TRBD1
v_call: TRBV5-1
j_call: TRBJ2-5
clone_size: NA
cdr3_nt: TGCGCCAGCAGGTCGCCTGAGACAGGGAAAGAGACCCAGTACTTC
cdr3_aa: CASRSPETGKETQYF

d_call: TRBD2
v_call: TRBV20-1
j_call: TRBJ2-3
clone_size: NA
cdr3_nt: TGCAGTGCTAGAGATCTCCTAGCGGGGGCTCTAACAGATACGCAGTATTTT
cdr3_aa: CSARDLLAGALTDTQYF

d_call: NA
v_call: TRBV29-1
j_call: TRBJ2-1
clone_size: many
cdr3_nt: TGCAGCGTTGAAATGTGGACTAACAATGAGCAGTTCTTC
cdr3_aa: CSVEMWTNNEQFF

d_call: NA
v_call: TRBV6-2/TRBV6-3
j_call: TRBJ2-2
clone_size: many
cdr3_nt: TGTGCCAGCAGTTACTCGACGGTAGACACCGGGGAGCTGTTTTTT
cdr3_aa: CASSYSTVDTGELFF

d_call: TRBD2
v_call: TRBV7-6
j_call: TRBJ2-5
clone_size: few
cdr3_nt: TGTGCCAGCAGCTTAGGGACTAGCGGGGGGGCCAGAGAGACCCAGTACTTC
cdr3_aa: CASSLGTSGGARETQYF

d_call: TRBD1
v_call: TRBV7-2
j_call: TRBJ2-5
clone_size: many
cdr3_nt: TGTGCCAGCAGCTTAGCCCGGGACAGGGTATTCAAGGGTCTGGAGACCCAGTACTTC
cdr3_aa: CASSLARDRVFKGLETQYF

d_call: NA
v_call: TRBV14
j_call: TRBJ1-6
clone_size: few
cdr3_nt: TGTGCCAGCAGCCACCCGGCGGGGGGCGAAGAGGATTCACCCCTCCACTTT
cdr3_aa: CASSHPAGGEEDSPLHF

d_call: NA
v_call: TRBV9
j_call: TRBJ2-2
clone_size: many
cdr3_nt: TGTGCCAGCAGCCTGGTCTCTTCCGCGGAGCTGTTTTTT
cdr3_aa: CASSLVSSAELFF

d_call: NA
v_call: TRBV6-7
j_call: TRBJ1-1
clone_size: NA
cdr3_nt: TGTGCCAGCAGTATCCCCTTGATACAACCGAACACTGAAGCTTTCTTT
cdr3_aa: CASSIPLIQPNTEAFF

d_call: NA
v_call: TRBV12-3/TRBV12-4
j_call: TRBJ2-2
clone_size: few
cdr3_nt: TGTGCCAGCAGTTTATCGCCCGACACCGGGGAGCTGTTTTTT
cdr3_aa: CASSLSPDTGELFF

d_call: NA
v_call: TRBV5-6
j_call: TRBJ1-4
clone_size: few
cdr3_nt: TGTGCCAGCAGTTACCCCTTCTTTACAACTAATGAAAAACTGTTTTTT
cdr3_aa: CASSYPFFTTNEKLFF

d_call: TRBD2
v_call: TRBV7-2
j_call: TRBJ2-3
clone_size: many
cdr3_nt: TGTGCCAGCAGCCTAGCGGGGGGCCCCGGAAATACGCAGTATTTT
cdr3_aa: CASSLAGGPGNTQYF

d_call: TRBD1
v_call: TRBV7-6
j_call: TRBJ1-6
clone_size: NA
cdr3_nt: TGTGCCAGCAGCCCAAGTTTTAAGCTCGGGACAGGGAATTCACCCCTCCACTTT
cdr3_aa: CASSPSFKLGTGNSPLHF

d_call: NA
v_call: TRBV7-9
j_call: TRBJ1-2
clone_size: NA
cdr3_nt: TGTGCCAGCAGCTTAGACGGACAATATGGCTACACCTTC
cdr3_aa: CASSLDGQYGYTF

d_call: NA
v_call: TRBV6-2/TRBV6-3
j_call: TRBJ1-3
clone_size: few
cdr3_nt: TGTGCCAGCTTCTCGTTCCTCAAGGACTGGGCTCTGTCTCCCATATATTTT
cdr3_aa: CASFSFLKDWALSPIYF

d_call: TRBD2
v_call: TRBV27
j_call: TRBJ2-5
clone_size: few
cdr3_nt: TGTGCCAGCAGTTCAGGGACTAGCGGGGGCCGCCAAGAGACCCAGTACTTC
cdr3_aa: CASSSGTSGGRQETQYF

d_call: NA
v_call: TRBV7-9
j_call: TRBJ1-2
clone_size: NA
cdr3_nt: TGTGCCAGCAGTCGAATAAGCCTGGAAAACTATGGCTACACCTTC
cdr3_aa: CASSRISLENYGYTF

d_call: NA
v_call: TRBV20-1
j_call: TRBJ2-3
clone_size: few
cdr3_nt: TGCAGTGCTAGAGGGAGGGGGACGTTCACAGATACGCAGTATTTT
cdr3_aa: CSARGRGTFTDTQYF

d_call: NA
v_call: TRBV7-9
j_call: TRBJ1-1
clone_size: few
cdr3_nt: TGTGCCAGCAGCTTAGATCCGGCGCTAGAAGCTTTCTTT
cdr3_aa: CASSLDPALEAFF

d_call: NA
v_call: TRBV29-1
j_call: TRBJ2-7
clone_size: NA
cdr3_nt: TGCAGCGCAGTAATGGAATCCTACGAGCAGTACTTC
cdr3_aa: CSAVMESYEQYF

d_call: TRBD1
v_call: TRBV6-1
j_call: TRBJ2-2
clone_size: few
cdr3_nt: TGTGCCAGTACGAAAGGGACAGGGAGCACCGGGGAGCTGTTTTTT
cdr3_aa: CASTKGTGSTGELFF

d_call: NA
v_call: TRBV12-3/TRBV12-4
j_call: TRBJ1-1
clone_size: NA
cdr3_nt: TGTGCCAGCAGTTTATTCGGGGGGGCGAGGGCTTTCTTT
cdr3_aa: CASSLFGGARAFF

d_call: NA
v_call: TRBV6-1
j_call: TRBJ2-6
clone_size: few
cdr3_nt: TGTGCCAGCAGTGAAGCCAACTCTGGGGCCAACGTCCTGACTTTC
cdr3_aa: CASSEANSGANVLTF

d_call: TRBD2
v_call: TRBV11-2
j_call: TRBJ2-5
clone_size: many
cdr3_nt: TGTGCCAGCAGCGACGGACTAGATCAAGAGACCCAGTACTTC
cdr3_aa: CASSDGLDQETQYF

d_call: NA
v_call: TRBV18
j_call: TRBJ1-4
clone_size: few
cdr3_nt: TGTGCCAGCTCACGTCTGACAAGAGGGGCAACTAATGAAAAACTGTTTTTT
cdr3_aa: CASSRLTRGATNEKLFF

d_call: TRBD2
v_call: TRBV7-3
j_call: TRBJ2-2
clone_size: few
cdr3_nt: TGTGCCAGCAGGAGCGGGGGGACGAACACCGGGGAGCTGTTTTTT
cdr3_aa: CASRSGGTNTGELFF

d_call: NA
v_call: TRBV15
j_call: TRBJ1-2
clone_size: NA
cdr3_nt: TGTGCCACCAGCAGAGGTCGGGACGTCATAGATGGCTACACCTTC
cdr3_aa: CATSRGRDVIDGYTF

d_call: TRBD1
v_call: TRBV12-3/TRBV12-4
j_call: TRBJ2-1
clone_size: NA
cdr3_nt: TGTGCCAGCAGTCCGACAGGGGGTGCGGGCAATGAGCAGTTCTTC
cdr3_aa: CASSPTGGAGNEQFF

d_call: NA
v_call: TRBV5-1
j_call: TRBJ2-1
clone_size: few
cdr3_nt: TGCGCCAGCAGTTTAAATGGGGGGGCCCCTCTCAATGAGCAGTTCTTC
cdr3_aa: CASSLNGGAPLNEQFF